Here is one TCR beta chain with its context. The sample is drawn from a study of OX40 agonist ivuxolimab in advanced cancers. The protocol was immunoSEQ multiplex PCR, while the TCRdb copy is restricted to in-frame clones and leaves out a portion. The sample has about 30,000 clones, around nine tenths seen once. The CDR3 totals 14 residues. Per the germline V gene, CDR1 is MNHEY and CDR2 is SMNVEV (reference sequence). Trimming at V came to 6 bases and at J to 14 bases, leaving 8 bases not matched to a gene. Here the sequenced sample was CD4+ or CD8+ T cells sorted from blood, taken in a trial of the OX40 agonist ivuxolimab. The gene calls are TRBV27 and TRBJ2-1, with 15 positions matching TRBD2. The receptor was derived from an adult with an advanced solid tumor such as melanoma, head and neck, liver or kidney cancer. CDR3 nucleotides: TGTGCCAGCAGCGGACTAGCGGGAGGGGTTCATGAGTTCTTC. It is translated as CASSGLAGGVHEFF.